This T cell receptor (beta chain) was identified during a study of T cell responses to AZD1222 COVID-19 vaccine. The study's findings and limits: Clonal diversity was possibly underestimated, and white British individuals and females predominated among donors. With two AZD1222 doses given, Spike-specific TCR breadth and depth both rose.

Details on this clone: Its antigen is not known.

V lost 5 bases and J lost 7; bases outside the gene matches: 5. This CDR3 region has 14 residues. Germline CDR1 and CDR2: LGHDT and YNNKEL (reference sequence). Libraries were prepared by immunoSEQ multiplex PCR; TCRdb keeps only in-frame clonotypes and omits some of them. The repertoire has around 180,000 clones, 88% of them found once; the top ten carry roughly 0.49%. The receptor's source is an adult in good health. This sequence joins TRBV3-1 (or the pseudogene TRBV3-2) and TRBJ1-4; 9 bases line up with TRBD1. The sequenced sample was peripheral blood, obtained on day 0 of AZD1222 vaccination. The CDR3 reads CASSAGTGIEKLFF. The CDR3 coding sequence is TGTGCCAGCAGCGCCGGGACAGGGATTGAAAAACTGTTTTTT.